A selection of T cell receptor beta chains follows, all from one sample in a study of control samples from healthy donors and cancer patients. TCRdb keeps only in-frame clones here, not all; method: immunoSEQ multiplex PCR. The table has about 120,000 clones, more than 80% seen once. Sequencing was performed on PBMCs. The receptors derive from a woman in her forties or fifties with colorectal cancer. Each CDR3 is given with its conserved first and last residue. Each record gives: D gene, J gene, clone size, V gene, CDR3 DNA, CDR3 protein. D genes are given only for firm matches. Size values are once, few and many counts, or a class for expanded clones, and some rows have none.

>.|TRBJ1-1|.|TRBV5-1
TGCGCCAGCAGCCCGGGGGACGGCACTGAAGCTTTCTTT
CASSPGDGTEAFF
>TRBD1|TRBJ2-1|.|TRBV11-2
TGTGCCAGCAGCTCCGAGACAGGGGGCCCTTTTCATGAGCAGTTCTTC
CASSSETGGPFHEQFF
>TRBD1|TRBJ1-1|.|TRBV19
TGTGCCAGTAGTCCCAGACAGGGGAGGACTGAAGCTTTCTTT
CASSPRQGRTEAFF
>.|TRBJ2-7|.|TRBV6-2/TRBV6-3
TGTGCCAGCAGTAACCCGACCCCAAACTACGAGCAGTACTTC
CASSNPTPNYEQYF
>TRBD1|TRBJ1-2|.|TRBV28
TGTGCCAGCAGTGGCCCCGGGACAGGGGGTTATGGCTACACCTTC
CASSGPGTGGYGYTF
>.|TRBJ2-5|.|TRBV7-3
TGTGCCAGCAGCTTAATGGGGGGGCCCGAAGAGACCCAGTACTTC
CASSLMGGPEETQYF
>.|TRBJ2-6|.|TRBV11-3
TGTGCCAGCAGCTTAGATGGGAGGTACTCTGGGGCCAACGTCCTGACTTTC
CASSLDGRYSGANVLTF
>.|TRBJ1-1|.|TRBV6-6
TGTGCCAGCCTCGGACGGGGCACTGAAGCTTTCTTT
CASLGRGTEAFF
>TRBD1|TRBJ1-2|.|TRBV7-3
TGTGCCAGCAGCGCCCAACCGGGACAGGGAAGGGACGGCTACACCTTC
CASSAQPGQGRDGYTF
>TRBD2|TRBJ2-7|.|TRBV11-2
TGTGCCAGCAGCCCATCACTAGCGGAGATCACCTACGAGCAGTACTTC
CASSPSLAEITYEQYF
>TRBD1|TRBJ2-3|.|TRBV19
TGTGCCAGTAGTACGACCGAAGGGGGCCCAGATACGCAGTATTTT
CASSTTEGGPDTQYF
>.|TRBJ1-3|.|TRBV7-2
TGTGCCAGCAGCCCCCGACGGGGAGGGGGGTCTGGAAACACCATATATTTT
CASSPRRGGGSGNTIYF
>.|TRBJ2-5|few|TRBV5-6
TGTGCCAGCGCCCCGAGGACAATGACTCAAGAGACCCAGTACTTC
CASAPRTMTQETQYF
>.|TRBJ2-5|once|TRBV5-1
TGCGCCAGCAGCGACGGCCCGACAACAGGGTTCCAAGAGACCCAGTACTTC
CASSDGPTTGFQETQYF
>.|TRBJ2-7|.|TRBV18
TGCGCCAGCTCTCCTAGAGCGAACTTCTACGAGCAGTACTTC
CASSPRANFYEQYF
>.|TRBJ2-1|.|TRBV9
TGTGCCAGCAGCGTAGCACAGACTAGCAATGAGCAGTTCTTC
CASSVAQTSNEQFF
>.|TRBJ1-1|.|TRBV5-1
TGCGCCAGCAGTCAGGAGCAGAACACTGAAGCTTTCTTT
CASSQEQNTEAFF
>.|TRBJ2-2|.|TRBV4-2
TGTGCCAGCAGCCAAGGAATCGCGGGATACGATACCGTCTCAGGAACCGGGGAGCTGTTTTTT
CASSQGIAGYDTVSGTGELFF
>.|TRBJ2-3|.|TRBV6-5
TGTGCCAGCTCAGACCGATATTATACGCAGTATTTT
CASSDRYYTQYF
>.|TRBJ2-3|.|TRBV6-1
TGTGCCAGCAGTCCCGGGACCGGCACAGATACGCAGTATTTT
CASSPGTGTDTQYF
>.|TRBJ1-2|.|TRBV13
TGTGCCAGCAGCTCTAGTCAGGGGTCCTATGGCTACACCTTC
CASSSSQGSYGYTF
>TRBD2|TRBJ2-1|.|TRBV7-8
TGTGCCAGCAGCCCTATAGCGGGAGGGAGCAATGAGCAGTTCTTC
CASSPIAGGSNEQFF
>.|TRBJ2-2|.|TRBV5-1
TGCGCCAGCAGCTTGGGGCTGGGGCGAGGGAACACCGGGGAGCTGTTTTTT
CASSLGLGRGNTGELFF
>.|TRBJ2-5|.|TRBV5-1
TGCGCCAGCGCACCAGGTGTGGGAATTGTAGAGACCCAGTACTTC
CASAPGVGIVETQYF
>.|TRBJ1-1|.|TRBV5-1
TGCGCCAGCAGCTTGACAGGGCATGCCACTGAAGCTTTCTTT
CASSLTGHATEAFF
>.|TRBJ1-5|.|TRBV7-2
TGTGCCAGCAGCCTAACCTGGCGGGATCAGCCCCAGCATTTT
CASSLTWRDQPQHF
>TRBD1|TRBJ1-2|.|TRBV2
TGTGCCAGCAGTGAGGTCAGGGGGCGGGACTATGGCTACACCTTC
CASSEVRGRDYGYTF
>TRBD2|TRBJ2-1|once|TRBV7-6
TGTGCCAGCAGCCCATTAGCGGGAGCCTGGGATGAGCAGTTCTTC
CASSPLAGAWDEQFF
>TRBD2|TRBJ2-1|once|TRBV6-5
TGTGCCAGCAGTTACGGAACCGGGGAGGGCAATGAGCAGTTCTTC
CASSYGTGEGNEQFF
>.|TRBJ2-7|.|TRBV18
TGTGCCAGCTCTAGTTCAAGCTCCTACGAGCAGTACTTC
CASSSSSSYEQYF
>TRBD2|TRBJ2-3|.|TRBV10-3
TGTGCCATCAGGGGACTAGTATCAGATACGCAGTATTTT
CAIRGLVSDTQYF
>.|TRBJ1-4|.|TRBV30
TGTGCCTGGAACAGGCCGACAACTAATGAAAAACTGTTTTTT
CAWNRPTTNEKLFF
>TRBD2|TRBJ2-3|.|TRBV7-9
TGTGCCAGCAGCTTAGTGCCTAGCGGGAGTTCAGATACGCAGTATTTT
CASSLVPSGSSDTQYF
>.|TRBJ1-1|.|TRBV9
TGTGCCAGCAGCTTACAGGTGAACACTGAAGCTTTCTTT
CASSLQVNTEAFF
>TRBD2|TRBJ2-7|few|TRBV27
TGTGCCAGCAGTACGGGGGGGCCCTACGAGCAGTACTTC
CASSTGGPYEQYF
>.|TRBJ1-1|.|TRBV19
TGTGCCAGTAGTATAGGGGGGGCCGCGGACACTGAAGCTTTCTTT
CASSIGGAADTEAFF
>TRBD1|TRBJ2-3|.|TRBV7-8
TGTGCCAGCAGTTCAACTCCAACCGGGACAGCTAGCACAGATACGCAGTATTTT
CASSSTPTGTASTDTQYF
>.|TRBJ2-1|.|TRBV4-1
TGCGCCAGCAGCCGACAGGCCCTCGGGGCTTCCTACAATGAGCAGTTCTTC
CASSRQALGASYNEQFF
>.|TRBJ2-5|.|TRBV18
TGTGCCAGCTCAACAGGAGGCGGGGAGACCCAGTACTTC
CASSTGGGETQYF
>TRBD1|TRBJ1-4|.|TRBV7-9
TGTGCCAGCAGCAAAGAGGGACAGGGTTACGAAAAACTGTTTTTT
CASSKEGQGYEKLFF
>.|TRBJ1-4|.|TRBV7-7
TGTGCCAGCAGCCCGGCGCCAGGGTCGAATGAAAAACTGTTTTTT
CASSPAPGSNEKLFF
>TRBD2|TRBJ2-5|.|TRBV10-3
TGTGCCATCAGCCCCGAGAAGCGGGGGGGGCAAGAGACCCAGTACTTC
CAISPEKRGGQETQYF
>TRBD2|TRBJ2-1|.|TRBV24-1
TGTGCCACCAGTCGTGCTAGCGGGGGGAACAATGAGCAGTTCTTC
CATSRASGGNNEQFF
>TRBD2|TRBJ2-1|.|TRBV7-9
TGTGCCAGCAGCTTAGGGTCAGCGGGGGTCTACAATGAGCAGTTCTTC
CASSLGSAGVYNEQFF
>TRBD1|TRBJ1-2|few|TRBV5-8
TGTGCCAGCAGCTACGGACAGGGTAGGGGCTACACCTTC
CASSYGQGRGYTF
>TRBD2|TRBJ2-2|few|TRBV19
TGTGCCAGTAGTATGGGGCGGGAGACCGGGGAGCTGTTTTTT
CASSMGRETGELFF
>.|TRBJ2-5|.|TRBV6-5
TGTGCCAGCAGCAGGACTATCCAAGAGACCCAGTACTTC
CASSRTIQETQYF